This T cell receptor beta chain was retrieved from a study of blood T cell repertoires in COVID-19. Study as a whole: Sources were T cells, B-cell-depleted T cells, or PBMCs; the material itself was cDNA or gDNA.

CDR1 and CDR2 (germline): LNHDA, SQIVND (reference sequence). J was trimmed by 3 bases and V by 1 base; bases with no gene match: 3. The CDR3 has 14 amino acids. This study enrolled people aged roughly 18 to 100 from 20 to 25 US geographic areas. During the 2 weeks before they entered the study, exposed participants had met someone with a PCR-confirmed or clinician-diagnosed COVID-19 case. Sequencing used immunoSEQ multiplex PCR; TCRdb keeps in-frame clones, though not all of them. The data contain fewer than 350,000 clones, 85% of them singletons. The rearrangement uses TRBV19 and TRBJ2-7; 7 nucleotides agree with TRBD1. Sequenced: PBMCs or T cells enriched from blood (not recorded which). This receptor was obtained from a woman in her twenties or thirties who had been exposed to COVID-19. CDR3 DNA: TGTGCCAGTAGTATAGGACAGGGAATCTACGAGCAGTACTTC. This translates into CASSIGQGIYEQYF.